The 12 T cell receptor beta chains given below trace back to one sample, sequenced in a study of patients and donors after allogeneic stem cell transplantation. TCRdb independently ran MiXCR on the RT-PCR reads; one entry per CDR3 protein. In the table there are about a million distinct CDR3 sequences, roughly 17% of which are singletons. What was sequenced was blood, either unsorted or a sorted T cell fraction (not recorded which). Every receptor here comes from a human donor who was either an allogeneic HSCT recipient or a stem cell or donor lymphocyte infusion donor (not recorded which). It is not recorded whose cells these are; they may come from a transplant donor.

V gene TRBV4-2 combines with J gene TRBJ2-2; the match to TRBD2 covers 16 bases. CDR1 and CDR2 from the germline V gene are LGHNA and YNFKEQ. J lost 0 bases, V lost 2 bases, and 9 bases had no gene match. There are 21 residues in the CDR3. The CDR3 sequence is CASSQPGLAGGSLPNTGELFF. In DNA form, the CDR3 reads TGTGCCAGCAGCCAACCGGGACTAGCGGGAGGGTCCCTACCGAACACCGGGGAGCTGTTTTTT.

V and J are TRBV27 and TRBJ1-2; D gene uncertain. CDR1 is MNHEY and CDR2 is SMNVEV in the germline V gene (reference sequence). The CDR3 is made up of 12 amino acids. Trimming shortened V by 6 bases and J by 9 bases, and 14 bases separated the two germline ends. This chain's CDR3 is CASSSGTSRYTF. The CDR3 DNA follows: TGTGCCAGCAGCTCCGGTACAAGTCGCTACACCTTC.

CDR3 sequence: CAISDGAGNGYTF. CDR3 DNA sequence: TGTGCCATCAGTGACGGGGCAGGGAATGGCTACACCTTC. The chain carries TRBV10-3 and TRBJ1-2; TRBD1 is a possible D gene (5 bases). The CDR3 sequence is 13 residues long. V lost 3 bases, J lost 6 bases, and 11 bases lay in between. Germline CDR1 ENHRY, CDR2 SYGVKD.

V and J are TRBV5-1 and TRBJ1-1, with 12 nucleotides matching TRBD1. The CDR3 contains 20 residues. V was clipped by 4 bases and J by 0 bases; unmatched bases: 16. CDR1 and CDR2 (germline): SGHRS, YFSETQ. Here the CDR3 reads CASSKAVPGTGGLLNTEAFF. CDR3 coding DNA: TGCGCCAGCAGCAAGGCGGTTCCCGGGACAGGGGGCTTACTGAACACTGAAGCTTTCTTT.

The chain links TRBV6-2 or TRBV6-3 to TRBJ1-4; D not resolved. CDR1 and CDR2 (germline): MNHEY, SVGEGT. This CDR3 comprises 16 residues. Trimming cost V 4 bases and J 0 bases, with 12 bases left between them. The CDR3 region is CASSSIKTATNEKLFF. The CDR3, as DNA: TGTGCCAGCAGTTCGATCAAGACGGCAACTAATGAAAAACTGTTTTTT.

This clonotype was seen at least ten times. The chain carries TRBV12-3 or TRBV12-4 and TRBJ2-1; TRBD2 matches 9 bases. The CDR3 runs to 13 residues. With 6 bases clipped from V and 7 bases from J, the junction kept 4 bases outside the gene matches. This chain's CDR3 is CASSSSGGNEQFF. CDR3 nucleotides: TGTGCCAGCAGCAGTAGCGGGGGTAATGAGCAGTTCTTC.

This clonotype was seen a handful of times. Germline and junction disagree at one end, which may indicate a read error. The rearrangement links TRBV12-3 or TRBV12-4 to TRBJ1-2, with D perhaps TRBD1 (5 bases). This CDR3 has 11 residues. The CDR3 is CASSLPGTVFF. In nucleotides, the CDR3 is TGTGCCAGCAGCCTCCCCGGGACGGTGTTTTTC.

V gene TRBV30 combines with J gene TRBJ1-1; no reliable D call. This CDR3 is built from 14 residues. V was clipped by 4 bases and J by 0 bases, with 12 bases between them. The germline V gene encodes CDR1 GTSNPN and CDR2 SVGIG (reference sequence). CDR3 residues: CAWNFAGLNTEAFF. CDR3 bases: TGTGCCTGGAATTTCGCGGGGTTGAACACTGAAGCTTTCTTT. Full variable domain (missing parts from reference TRBV30 and TRBJ1-1): SQTIHQWPATLVQPVGSPLSLECTVEGTSNPNLYWYRQAAGRGLQLLFYSVGIGQISSEVPQNLSASRPQDRQFILSSKKLLLSDSGFYLCAWNFAGLNTEAFFGQGTRLTVV.

This clonotype appeared a few times. The gene calls are TRBV5-1 and TRBJ2-7, with D perhaps matching TRBD2 (5 bases). V lost 1 base and J lost 6, with 11 bases in between. The CDR3 extends over 13 amino acids. Germline V gene lookup returns CDR1 SGHRS and CDR2 YFSETQ. CDR3 region: CASSLSQRVEQYF. The CDR3 nucleotides read TGCGCCAGCAGCTTGTCCCAGAGGGTCGAGCAGTACTTC.

The CDR3 here is CSARDAYFNHGYTF. DNA of the CDR3: TGCAGTGCTAGAGATGCCTACTTCAACCATGGCTACACCTTC. The chain combines TRBV20-1 with TRBJ1-2; no clear D gene. The germline CDR1 and CDR2 sequences are DFQATT and SNEGSKA (reference sequence). Between the trimmed V and J ends, which lost 0 bases and 6 bases, there was a span of 14 bases. There are 14 residues in the CDR3.

This clonotype was seen only a few times. This chain connects TRBV12-3 or TRBV12-4 to TRBJ2-1; possibly TRBD1 or TRBD2 for D (7 bases each). Trimming took off 6 bases at V and 2 bases at J, with 17 bases between the two ends. There are 16 residues in the CDR3. The CDR3 reads CASSPQGGLPYNEQFF. CDR3 sequence (DNA): TGTGCCAGCAGCCCCCAGGGGGGGCTTCCCTACAATGAGCAGTTCTTC.

This clonotype was observed at least ten times. This chain connects TRBV12-3 or TRBV12-4 to TRBJ2-1; D is tentatively TRBD1 or TRBD2 (5 bases each). V lost 4 bases to trimming and J lost 4 bases, with 14 bases between them. This CDR3 region has 15 residues. The CDR3 sequence is CASSSGRGPYNEQFF. Here the CDR3 DNA reads TGTGCCAGCAGTTCAGGACGGGGACCTTACAATGAGCAGTTCTTC.